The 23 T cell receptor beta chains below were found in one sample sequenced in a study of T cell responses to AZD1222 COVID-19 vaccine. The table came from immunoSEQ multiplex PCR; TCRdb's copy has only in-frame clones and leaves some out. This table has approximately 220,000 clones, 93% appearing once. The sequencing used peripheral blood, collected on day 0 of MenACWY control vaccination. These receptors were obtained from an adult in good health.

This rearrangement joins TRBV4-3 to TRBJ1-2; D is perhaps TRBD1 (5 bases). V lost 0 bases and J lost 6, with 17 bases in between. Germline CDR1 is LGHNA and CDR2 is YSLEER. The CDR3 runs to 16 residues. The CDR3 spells CASSQEGGAGGDGYTF. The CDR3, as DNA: TGCGCCAGCAGCCAAGAGGGGGGAGCAGGAGGGGATGGCTACACCTTC.

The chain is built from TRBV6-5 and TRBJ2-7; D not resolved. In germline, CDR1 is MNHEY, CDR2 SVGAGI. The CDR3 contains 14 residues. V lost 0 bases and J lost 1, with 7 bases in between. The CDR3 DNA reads TGTGCCAGCAGTTACTCGGGCTTATCCTACGAGCAGTACTTC. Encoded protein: CASSYSGLSYEQYF.

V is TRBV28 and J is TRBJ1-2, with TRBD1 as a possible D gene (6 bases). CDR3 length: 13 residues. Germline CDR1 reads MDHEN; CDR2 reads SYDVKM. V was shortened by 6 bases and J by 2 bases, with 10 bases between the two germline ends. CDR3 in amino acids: CASRRDRNYGYTF. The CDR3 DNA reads TGTGCCAGCAGGCGAGACAGGAACTATGGCTACACCTTC.

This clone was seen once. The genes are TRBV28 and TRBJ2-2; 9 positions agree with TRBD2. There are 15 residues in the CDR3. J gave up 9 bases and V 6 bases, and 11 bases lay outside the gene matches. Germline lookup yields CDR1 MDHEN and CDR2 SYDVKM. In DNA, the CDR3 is TGTGCCAGCAGGCCTCCGGGGCTAGCGGGGTGGGAGCTGTTTTTT. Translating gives CASRPPGLAGWELFF.

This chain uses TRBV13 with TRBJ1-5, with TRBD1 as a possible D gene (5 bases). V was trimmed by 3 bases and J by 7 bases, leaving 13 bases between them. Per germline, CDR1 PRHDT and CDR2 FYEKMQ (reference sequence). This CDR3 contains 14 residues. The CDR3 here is CASSFRAGSQPQHF. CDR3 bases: TGTGCCAGCAGCTTCAGGGCAGGGAGCCAGCCCCAGCATTTT.

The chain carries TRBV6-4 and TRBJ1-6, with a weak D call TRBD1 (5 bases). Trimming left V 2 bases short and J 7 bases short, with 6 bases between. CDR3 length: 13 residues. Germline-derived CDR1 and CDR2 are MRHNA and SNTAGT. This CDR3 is CASSDEGNSPLHF. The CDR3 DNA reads TGTGCCAGCAGTGACGAGGGGAATTCACCCCTCCACTTT.

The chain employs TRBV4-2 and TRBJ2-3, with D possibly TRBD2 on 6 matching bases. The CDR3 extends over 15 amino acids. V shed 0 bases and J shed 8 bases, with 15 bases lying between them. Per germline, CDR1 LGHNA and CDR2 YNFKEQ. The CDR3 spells CASSQDPTLAGTQYF. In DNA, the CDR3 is TGTGCCAGCAGCCAAGATCCGACACTAGCTGGTACGCAGTATTTT.

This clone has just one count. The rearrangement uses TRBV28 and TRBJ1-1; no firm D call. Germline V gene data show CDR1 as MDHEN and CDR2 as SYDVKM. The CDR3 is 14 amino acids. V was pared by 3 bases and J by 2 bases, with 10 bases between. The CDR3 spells CASSLILVNTEAFF. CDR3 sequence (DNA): TGTGCCAGCAGTTTGATTCTCGTCAACACTGAAGCTTTCTTT. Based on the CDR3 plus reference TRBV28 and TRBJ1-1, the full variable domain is DVKVTQSSRYLVKRTGEKVFLECVQDMDHENMFWYRQDPGLGLRLIYFSYDVKMKEKGDIPEGYSVSREKKERFSLILESASTNQTSMYLCASSLILVNTEAFFGQGTRLTVV.

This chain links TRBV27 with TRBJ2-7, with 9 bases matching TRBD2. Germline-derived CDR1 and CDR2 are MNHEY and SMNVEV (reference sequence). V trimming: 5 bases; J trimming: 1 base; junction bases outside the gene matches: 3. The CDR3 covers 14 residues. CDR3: CASSLLAGSYEQYF. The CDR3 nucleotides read TGTGCCAGCAGTCTGCTAGCGGGGTCCTACGAGCAGTACTTC.

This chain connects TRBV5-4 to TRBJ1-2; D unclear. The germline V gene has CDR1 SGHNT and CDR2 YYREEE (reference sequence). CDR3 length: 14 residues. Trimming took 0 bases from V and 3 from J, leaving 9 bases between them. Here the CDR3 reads CASSLVGRDYGYTF. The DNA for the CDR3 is TGTGCCAGCAGCTTGGTGGGGAGGGACTATGGCTACACCTTC.

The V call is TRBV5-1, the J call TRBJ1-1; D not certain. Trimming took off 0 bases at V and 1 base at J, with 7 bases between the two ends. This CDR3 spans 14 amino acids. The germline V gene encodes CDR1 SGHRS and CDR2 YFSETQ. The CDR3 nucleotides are TGCGCCAGCAGCTTGGTGGCTGAGAACACTGAAGCTTTCTTT. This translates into CASSLVAENTEAFF. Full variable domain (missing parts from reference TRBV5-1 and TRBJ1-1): KAGVTQTPRYLIKTRGQQVTLSCSPISGHRSVSWYQQTPGQGLQFLFEYFSETQRNKGNFPGRFSGRQFSNSRSEMNVSTLELGDSALYLCASSLVAENTEAFFGQGTRLTVV.

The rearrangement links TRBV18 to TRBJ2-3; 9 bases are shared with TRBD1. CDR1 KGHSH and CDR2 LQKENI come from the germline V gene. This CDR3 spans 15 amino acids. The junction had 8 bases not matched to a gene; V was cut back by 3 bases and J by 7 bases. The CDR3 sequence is CASSPTAGQGNTQYF. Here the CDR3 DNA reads TGTGCCAGCTCACCCACAGCGGGACAGGGCAATACGCAGTATTTT.

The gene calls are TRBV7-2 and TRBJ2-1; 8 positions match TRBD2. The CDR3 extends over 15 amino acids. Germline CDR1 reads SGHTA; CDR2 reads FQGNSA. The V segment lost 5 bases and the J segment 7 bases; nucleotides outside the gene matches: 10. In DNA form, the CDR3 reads TGTGCCAGCAGCCCCTGGGTTAGCGGGGCGAATGAGCAGTTCTTC. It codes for CASSPWVSGANEQFF.

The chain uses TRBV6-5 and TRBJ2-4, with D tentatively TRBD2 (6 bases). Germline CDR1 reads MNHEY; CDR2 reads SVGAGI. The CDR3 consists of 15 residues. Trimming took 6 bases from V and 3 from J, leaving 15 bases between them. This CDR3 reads CASSTGGFDKNIQYF. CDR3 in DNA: TGTGCCAGCAGCACTGGGGGGTTTGACAAAAACATTCAGTACTTC.

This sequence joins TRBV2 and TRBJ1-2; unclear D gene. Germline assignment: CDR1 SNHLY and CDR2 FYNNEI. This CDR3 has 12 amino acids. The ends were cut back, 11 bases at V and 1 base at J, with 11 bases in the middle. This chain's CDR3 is CAASSNNYGYTF. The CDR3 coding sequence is TGTGCCGCCAGCTCCAATAACTATGGCTACACCTTC.

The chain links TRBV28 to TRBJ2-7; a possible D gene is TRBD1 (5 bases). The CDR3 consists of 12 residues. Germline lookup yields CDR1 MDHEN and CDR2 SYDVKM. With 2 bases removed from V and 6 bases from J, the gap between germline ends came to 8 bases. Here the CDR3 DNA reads TGTGCCAGCAGTTTAAGGGGATTCGAGCAGTACTTC. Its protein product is CASSLRGFEQYF.

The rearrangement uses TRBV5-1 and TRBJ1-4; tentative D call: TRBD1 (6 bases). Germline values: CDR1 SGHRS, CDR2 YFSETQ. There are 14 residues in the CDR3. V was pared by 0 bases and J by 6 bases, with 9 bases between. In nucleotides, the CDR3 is TGCGCCAGCAGCTTGGACCCAGGGGATGAAAAACTGTTTTTT. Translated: CASSLDPGDEKLFF.

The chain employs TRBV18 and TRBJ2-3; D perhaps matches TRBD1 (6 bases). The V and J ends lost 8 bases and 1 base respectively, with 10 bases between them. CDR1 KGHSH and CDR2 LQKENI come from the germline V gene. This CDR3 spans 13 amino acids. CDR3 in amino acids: CASQGTRTDTQYF. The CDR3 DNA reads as TGTGCCAGCCAGGGGACCCGCACAGATACGCAGTATTTT.

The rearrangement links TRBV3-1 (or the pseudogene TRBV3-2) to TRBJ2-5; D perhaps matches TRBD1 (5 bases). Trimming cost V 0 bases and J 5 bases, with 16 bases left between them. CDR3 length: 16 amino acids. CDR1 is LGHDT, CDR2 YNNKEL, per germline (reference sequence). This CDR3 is CASSQEGQLKWETQYF. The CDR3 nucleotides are TGTGCCAGCAGCCAAGAGGGGCAGCTGAAGTGGGAGACCCAGTACTTC.

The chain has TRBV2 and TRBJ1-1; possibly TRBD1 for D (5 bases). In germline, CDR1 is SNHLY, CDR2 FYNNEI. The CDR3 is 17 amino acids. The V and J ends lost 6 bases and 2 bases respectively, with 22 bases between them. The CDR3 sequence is CASRGDLQTPLNTEAFF. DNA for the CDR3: TGTGCCAGCAGGGGGGACCTGCAAACCCCACTAAACACTGAAGCTTTCTTT.

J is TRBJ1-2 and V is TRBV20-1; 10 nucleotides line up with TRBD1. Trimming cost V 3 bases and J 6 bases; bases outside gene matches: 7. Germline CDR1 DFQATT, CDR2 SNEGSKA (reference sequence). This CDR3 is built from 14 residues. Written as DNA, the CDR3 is TGCAGTGCTAGTACCCCCGGGACAGGGGATGGCTACACCTTC. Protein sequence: CSASTPGTGDGYTF.

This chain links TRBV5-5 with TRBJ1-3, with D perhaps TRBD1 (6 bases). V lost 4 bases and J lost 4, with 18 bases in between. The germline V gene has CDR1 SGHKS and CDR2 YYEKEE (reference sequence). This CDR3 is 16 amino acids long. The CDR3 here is CASSRSAGAPGNTIYF. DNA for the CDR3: TGTGCCAGCAGCAGATCCGCAGGGGCCCCCGGAAACACCATATATTTT.

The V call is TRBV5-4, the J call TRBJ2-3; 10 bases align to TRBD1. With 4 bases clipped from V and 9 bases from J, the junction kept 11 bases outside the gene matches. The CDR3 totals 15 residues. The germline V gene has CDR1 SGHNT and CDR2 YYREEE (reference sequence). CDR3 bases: TGTGCCAGCAGCACGACAGGGGGCAGGAGATCGACGCAGTATTTT. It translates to CASSTTGGRRSTQYF.